The clone carrying this T cell receptor beta chain was seen only once. Its cognate antigen is unknown. The PCR employed 60 Vbeta primers together with 13 Jbeta primers. Data came from immunoSEQ multiplex PCR; TCRdb stores just in-frame clones and leaves some out. The sample records under 200,000 clones, 75% being singletons. The data were obtained in a study of cytomegalovirus exposure and HLA in healthy donors. Whole-study findings and limits: Likely technical artifact: a cluster of highly shared sequence variants. The study flagged some 170 TCR beta chains as cytomegalovirus-associated.

This CDR3 has 15 residues. CDR1 MNHEY and CDR2 SVGAGI come from the germline V gene. V shed 6 bases, J shed 8 bases, and the junction held 7 bases outside the gene matches. The sample consisted of PBMCs. V and J are TRBV6-5 and TRBJ2-1, with TRBD2 identical over 13 bases. This TCR came from a male donor in good health and CMV-seronegative. The CDR3 DNA sequence: TGTGCCAGCAGGCAAACTAGCGGGAGGGCTCATGAGCAGTTCTTC. Translation gives CASRQTSGRAHEQFF.